The rows below give T cell receptor beta chains drawn from one sample of a study of identical twins. In TCRdb, the 5' RACE reads were re-called with MiXCR into one record per CDR3 protein. This sample has about 530,000 distinct CDR3 sequences, with roughly 15% found just once. These data were also filed under a second study, of yellow fever vaccine responses in identical twins.

The sequencing sample was made of CD4+ T cells sorted from blood. The receptor source for this set is a woman under 30 in good health. Each CDR3 is given with its conserved first and last residue. The D gene is left open where the match is weak. The size entry is marked missing in some rows and otherwise reads once, few, many or a size class.

V: TRBV14
D: NA
size: NA
J: TRBJ1-2
CDR3: CASSQAGPYYGYTF
DNA: TGTGCCAGCAGCCAGGCGGGGCCCTACTATGGCTACACCTTC

V: TRBV3-1
D: TRBD2
size: NA
J: TRBJ2-1
CDR3: CASSHLTSGGALGEQFF
DNA: TGTGCCAGCAGCCATTTGACTAGCGGGGGGGCCCTAGGTGAGCAGTTCTTC

V: TRBV6-2/TRBV6-3
D: NA
size: many
J: TRBJ2-5
CDR3: CASSYVQGLKETQYF
DNA: TGTGCCAGCAGTTACGTTCAGGGATTAAAAGAGACCCAGTACTTC

V: TRBV6-6
D: NA
size: few
J: TRBJ2-5
CDR3: CASSSPGPSLETQYF
DNA: TGTGCCAGCAGTTCCCCAGGGCCATCCTTGGAGACCCAGTACTTC

V: TRBV12-3/TRBV12-4
D: NA
size: NA
J: TRBJ2-2
CDR3: CASRQVLGAGELFF
DNA: TGTGCCAGCAGACAGGTCCTGGGGGCCGGGGAGCTGTTTTTT

V: TRBV12-3/TRBV12-4
D: NA
size: many
J: TRBJ1-1
CDR3: CASSFRGTVNTEAFF
DNA: TGTGCCAGCAGTTTCAGAGGTACAGTCAACACTGAAGCTTTCTTT

V: TRBV29-1
D: TRBD2
size: NA
J: TRBJ2-5
CDR3: CSAPVAGVGETQYF
DNA: TGCAGCGCCCCGGTAGCGGGAGTTGGAGAGACCCAGTACTTC

V: TRBV7-9
D: NA
size: NA
J: TRBJ1-2
CDR3: CASSPRPASFVYGYTF
DNA: TGTGCCAGCAGCCCCCGCCCCGCCAGCTTCGTCTATGGCTACACCTTC

V: TRBV29-1
D: TRBD1
size: NA
J: TRBJ1-4
CDR3: CSVDKGQGEKLFF
DNA: TGCAGCGTTGATAAGGGACAGGGTGAAAAACTGTTTTTT

V: TRBV20-1
D: TRBD1
size: few
J: TRBJ2-1
CDR3: CSAVTGAGYHEQFF
DNA: TGCAGTGCTGTAACAGGGGCGGGCTACCATGAGCAGTTCTTC

V: TRBV20-1
D: NA
size: few
J: TRBJ2-5
CDR3: CSARRGSEETQYF
DNA: TGCAGTGCTAGAAGGGGTAGCGAAGAGACCCAGTACTTC

V: TRBV4-2
D: NA
size: NA
J: TRBJ2-4
CDR3: CASSQENGIGPGNIQYF
DNA: TGTGCCAGCAGCCAAGAAAACGGGATTGGTCCGGGGAACATTCAGTACTTC

V: TRBV7-9
D: TRBD1
size: NA
J: TRBJ1-4
CDR3: CASSSTGGDNEKLFF
DNA: TGTGCCAGCAGCTCCACAGGGGGTGATAATGAAAAACTGTTTTTT